Sequencing of this TCR beta chain was carried out in a study of shared clonotypes between healthy human individuals. Study results and caveats: Non-shared clonotypes displayed generation probabilities falling below those of clonotypes present in all four donors. Of the naive CD4 clonotypes, about 5% were shared across several donors.

V was cut by 7 bases and J by 2 bases, with 11 bases left in between. The germline V gene encodes CDR1 LNHDA and CDR2 SQIVND (reference sequence). The CDR3 is 13 amino acids. In the case of this clone: Its antigen is unknown.

Libraries were prepared by immunoSEQ multiplex PCR; TCRdb keeps only in-frame clonotypes and omits some of them. The sample lists 2 million to 2.5 million clones; over 90% were seen once. Specimen: naive CD4+ T cells from PBMCs. The subset is: CD45RA+ positively selected. The receptor comes from a man aged 18 to 29 in good health. Some clones in this sample may be carry-over from other donors' samples. The V and J genes are TRBV19 and TRBJ1-2; no clear D. CDR3 protein: CASKRGWNYGYTF. The CDR3 DNA sequence: TGTGCCAGTAAACGGGGATGGAACTATGGCTACACCTTC.